The following is a T cell receptor (beta chain) sequence with its context. Authors' analysis steps: Amplification with reference gene primers provided the estimates of nucleated cell counts. Using immunoSEQ multiplex PCR, the repertoire was profiled, and TCRdb retains in-frame clones only, with some absent. That table is the source of V, J and clone size, and D and trimming were worked out from the DNA. The table shows more than 150,000 clones, with around nine tenths occurring only once. CDR1 is SGHRS, CDR2 YFSETQ, per germline. J was trimmed by 1 base and V by 0 bases; bases with no gene match: 3. The CDR3 loop spans 16 amino acids. This specimen comes from a study of blood T cell repertoires in COVID-19. Study context: Researchers got acute and convalescent COVID-19 samples from the United States, Italy and Spain. The analysed material was cDNA or gDNA that came from T cells, B-cell-depleted T cells, or PBMCs.

The chain links TRBV5-1 to TRBJ2-1; 8 nucleotides match TRBD2. The specimen was peripheral blood. The receptor was derived from a woman aged 70 to 79 with acute or convalescent COVID-19. The CDR3 is CASSLVLAGSYNEQFF. The CDR3 coding sequence is TGCGCCAGCAGCTTGGTCCTAGCGGGTTCCTACAATGAGCAGTTCTTC.